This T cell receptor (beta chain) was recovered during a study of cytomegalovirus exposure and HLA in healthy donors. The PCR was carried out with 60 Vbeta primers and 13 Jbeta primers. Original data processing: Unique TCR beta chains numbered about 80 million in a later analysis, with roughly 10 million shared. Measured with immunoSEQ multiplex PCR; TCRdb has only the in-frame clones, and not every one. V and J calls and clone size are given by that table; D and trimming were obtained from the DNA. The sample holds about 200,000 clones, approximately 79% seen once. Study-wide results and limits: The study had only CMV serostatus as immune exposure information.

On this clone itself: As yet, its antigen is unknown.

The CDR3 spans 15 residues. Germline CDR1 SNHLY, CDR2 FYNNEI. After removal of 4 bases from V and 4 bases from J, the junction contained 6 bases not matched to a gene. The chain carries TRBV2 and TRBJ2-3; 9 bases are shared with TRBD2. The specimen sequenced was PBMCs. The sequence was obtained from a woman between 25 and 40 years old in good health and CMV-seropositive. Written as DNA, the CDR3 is TGTGCCAGCAGTGGGGCGGGGGGGGCCTCAGATACGCAGTATTTT. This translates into CASSGAGGASDTQYF. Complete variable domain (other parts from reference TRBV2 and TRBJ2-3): EPEVTQTPSHQVTQMGQEVILRCVPISNHLYFYWYRQILGQKVEFLVSFYNNEISEKSEIFDDQFSVERPDGSNFTLKIRSTKLEDSAMYFCASSGAGGASDTQYFGPGTRLTVL.